This passage covers 18 T cell receptor beta chains from one sample sequenced in a study of STAT3 mutations in large granular lymphocyte leukemia. Overall study results and limits: In T-cell large granular lymphocyte leukemia, about half of patients showed multiple immunodominant subclonotypes.

The data were produced by immunoSEQ multiplex PCR, yet TCRdb's version contains in-frame clones alone and is incomplete. The sample carries around 17,000 clones, approximately 84% recorded once. The antigens these receptors bind are not known. Sequencing was done on a sample of peripheral blood mononuclear cells. All receptors come from a man aged 45-65 years with T-cell large granular lymphocyte leukemia. Some clones in this sample may be carry-over from other donors' samples.

This clone showed up just once. The chain has TRBV2 and TRBJ2-1; D is uncertain. CDR3 length: 13 residues. Germline V CDR1 and CDR2: SNHLY, FYNNEI. Trimming shortened V by 2 bases and J by 4 bases, and 6 bases separated the two germline ends. In DNA form, the CDR3 reads TGTGCCAGCAGTGAAAGGGTATACAATGAGCAGTTCTTC. Its protein is CASSERVYNEQFF. Variable domain in full (rest from reference TRBV2 and TRBJ2-1): EPEVTQTPSHQVTQMGQEVILRCVPISNHLYFYWYRQILGQKVEFLVSFYNNEISEKSEIFDDQFSVERPDGSNFTLKIRSTKLEDSAMYFCASSERVYNEQFFGPGTRLTVL.

DNA of the CDR3: TGTGCCAGCAGCTTCGCCGGACAGGGGAGCTATGGCTACACCTTC. It specifies CASSFAGQGSYGYTF. The chain joins TRBV5-6 to TRBJ1-2; 9 positions match TRBD1. The CDR3 length is 15 residues. V shed 2 bases and J 4 bases; nucleotides not matched to a gene: 6. The germline V gene has CDR1 SGHDT and CDR2 YYEEEE.

This chain uses TRBV5-1 with TRBJ2-7, with 9 positions matching TRBD1. V shed 0 bases, J shed 5 bases, and the junction held 6 bases outside the gene matches. The CDR3 contains 15 residues. The germline gives CDR1 SGHRS, CDR2 YFSETQ. CDR3 DNA sequence: TGCGCCAGCAGCTTGGCACAGGGGGCCTTAAACGAGCAGTACTTC. As protein: CASSLAQGALNEQYF. Combining the CDR3 with reference TRBV5-1 and TRBJ2-7 gives the whole variable domain KAGVTQTPRYLIKTRGQQVTLSCSPISGHRSVSWYQQTPGQGLQFLFEYFSETQRNKGNFPGRFSGRQFSNSRSEMNVSTLELGDSALYLCASSLAQGALNEQYFGPGTRLTVT.

This clone came up a few times. V gene TRBV6-5 combines with J gene TRBJ1-2; D may be TRBD1 (6 bases). The germline gives CDR1 MNHEY, CDR2 SVGAGI. This CDR3 is built from 12 residues. Between the trimmed V and J ends, which lost 5 bases and 8 bases, there was a span of 12 bases. CDR3 region: CASSRQGLGYTF. CDR3 nucleotide sequence: TGTGCCAGCAGTCGCCAGGGGCTCGGCTACACCTTC.

The V gene is TRBV9, the J gene TRBJ1-3; D is ambiguous. This CDR3 region has 13 residues. V gave up 0 bases and J gave up 3 bases, with 4 bases separating them. In germline, CDR1 is SGDLS, CDR2 YYNGEE. CDR3 bases: TGTGCCAGCAGCGTAGGAAGTGGAAACACCATATATTTT. Translating gives CASSVGSGNTIYF.

The rearrangement uses TRBV10-3 and TRBJ2-7, with TRBD2 matching 14 bases. CDR3 length equals 17 residues. V lost 9 bases, J lost 3 bases, and 13 bases stayed unmatched. Germline V gives CDR1 ENHRY, CDR2 SYGVKD. The CDR3 here is CAIRQTSGRAFDYEQYF. As DNA, the CDR3 is TGTGCCATAAGACAGACTAGCGGGAGGGCCTTTGACTACGAGCAGTACTTC.

The rearrangement uses TRBV29-1 and TRBJ2-7; D possibly corresponds to TRBD2 (6 bases). Germline V gives CDR1 SQVTM, CDR2 ANQGSEA. The CDR3 sequence is 13 residues long. The V end was cut by 1 base, the J end by 2 bases, with 9 bases between. CDR3 sequence reads: CSVEGTGAYEQYF. The CDR3 region has the DNA TGCAGCGTTGAAGGGACGGGGGCCTACGAGCAGTACTTC.

The genes are TRBV5-4 and TRBJ2-7; 9 bases agree with TRBD1. V was pared by 4 bases and J by 2 bases, with 4 bases of the junction left unmatched. The CDR3 spans 14 residues. CDR1 and CDR2 (germline): SGHNT, YYREEE (reference sequence). CDR3 bases: TGTGCCAGCAGCCCCGGGACAGGGACCTACGAGCAGTACTTC. This encodes CASSPGTGTYEQYF.

The genes are TRBV6-5 and TRBJ2-7; possible D gene TRBD2, 6 bases. V was clipped by 0 bases and J by 6 bases, with 9 bases between them. Germline CDR1 is MNHEY and CDR2 is SVGAGI. The CDR3 totals 13 residues. CDR3 DNA: TGTGCCAGCAGTTACTCCGGGAGTATCGAGCAGTACTTC. Its translation is CASSYSGSIEQYF.

The chain combines TRBV4-1 with TRBJ2-5; D ambiguous. V lost 1 base and J lost 2, with 14 bases in between. This CDR3 region has 16 residues. CDR1 and CDR2 from the germline V gene are MGHRA and YSYEKL. Written as DNA, the CDR3 is TGCGCCAGCAGCCAAGTGAACCTAGGGTTTCAAGAGACCCAGTACTTC. As protein: CASSQVNLGFQETQYF.

The J gene is TRBJ2-2, the V gene TRBV4-3; D remains ambiguous. CDR1 is LGHNA, CDR2 YSLEER, per germline. Trimming took 0 bases from V and 5 from J, leaving 7 bases between them. CDR3 length: 14 amino acids. CDR3 nucleotides: TGCGCCAGCAGCCAAGATGCGACGACCGGGGAGCTGTTTTTT. Protein: CASSQDATTGELFF.

This rearrangement joins TRBV28 to TRBJ1-2; a weak D match, TRBD1 (6 bases). The CDR3 consists of 13 residues. The V gene's germline CDR1 is MDHEN and CDR2 SYDVKM. V was pared by 5 bases and J by 2 bases, with 9 bases between. CDR3 residues: CASSPRGNYGYTF. CDR3 DNA sequence: TGTGCCAGCAGTCCTAGGGGGAACTATGGCTACACCTTC.

This sequence joins TRBV10-3 and TRBJ2-7, with 7 bases fitting TRBD1. The germline CDR1 and CDR2 sequences are ENHRY and SYGVKD. V lost 10 bases and J lost 1; bases outside the gene matches: 10. CDR3 length equals 14 residues. In nucleotides, the CDR3 is TGTGCCACGGCGGACAGGTCGGCGTCCTACGAGCAGTACTTC. Its translation is CATADRSASYEQYF.

This clone was observed a handful of times. This chain links TRBV12-5 with TRBJ2-2; 8 bases fit TRBD1. The CDR3 spans 16 residues. Germline V gene sequence: CDR1 LGHNT, CDR2 FRNRAP. V was clipped by 4 bases and J by 4 bases; unmatched bases: 8. The CDR3 bases are TGTGCTAGTGGTTCACCAATGACAGGGGCCACCGGGGAGCTGTTTTTT. Translation: CASGSPMTGATGELFF.

The chain uses TRBV30 and TRBJ2-3; D uncertain. Germline V CDR1 and CDR2: GTSNPN, SVGIG (reference sequence). This CDR3 is built from 13 residues. V lost 0 bases and J lost 3, with 7 bases in between. CDR3 protein: CAWSVQRTDTQYF. Written as DNA, the CDR3 is TGTGCCTGGAGTGTACAGAGGACAGATACGCAGTATTTT.

The count of this clone is one. The gene calls are TRBV7-2 and TRBJ2-7, with no clear D. The CDR3 runs to 14 residues. V was pared by 2 bases and J by 2 bases, with 10 bases between. Germline V gene data show CDR1 as SGHTA and CDR2 as FQGNSA. The CDR3 nucleotides are TGTGCCAGCAGCTTAACTTTCGGGCCCTACGAGCAGTACTTC. Translation gives CASSLTFGPYEQYF. Based on the CDR3 plus reference TRBV7-2 and TRBJ2-7, the full variable domain is GAGVSQSPSNKVTEKGKDVELRCDPISGHTALYWYRQSLGQGLEFLIYFQGNSAPDKSGLPSDRFSAERTGGSVSTLTIQRTQQEDSAVYLCASSLTFGPYEQYFGPGTRLTVT.

The chain recombines TRBV5-1 with TRBJ2-7; D tentatively fits TRBD1 or TRBD2 (5 bases each). This CDR3 is 15 amino acids long. V gave up 0 bases and J gave up 0 bases, with 10 bases separating them. CDR1 SGHRS and CDR2 YFSETQ come from the germline V gene. Written as DNA, the CDR3 is TGCGCCAGCAGCTTGGACGGGACGAACTCCTACGAGCAGTACTTC. As protein: CASSLDGTNSYEQYF.

V is TRBV12-5 and J is TRBJ2-2, with TRBD1 identical over 7 bases. The CDR3 loop spans 16 amino acids. V was pared by 3 bases and J by 2 bases, with 6 bases of the junction left unmatched. The germline V gene has CDR1 LGHNT and CDR2 FRNRAP. The CDR3 DNA follows: TGTGCTAGTGGTTTAACACAGGGGCGAAACACCGGGGAGCTGTTTTTT. Its translation is CASGLTQGRNTGELFF.